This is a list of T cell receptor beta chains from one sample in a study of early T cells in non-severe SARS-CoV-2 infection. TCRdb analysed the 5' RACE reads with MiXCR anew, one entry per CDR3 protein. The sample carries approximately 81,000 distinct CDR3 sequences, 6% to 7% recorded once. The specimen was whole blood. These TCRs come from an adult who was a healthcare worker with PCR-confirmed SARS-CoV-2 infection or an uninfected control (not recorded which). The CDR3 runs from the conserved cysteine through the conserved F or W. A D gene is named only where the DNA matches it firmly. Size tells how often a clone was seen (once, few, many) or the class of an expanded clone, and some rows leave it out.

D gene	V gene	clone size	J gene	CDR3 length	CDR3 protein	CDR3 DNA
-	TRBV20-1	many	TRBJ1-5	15	CSARISGSAIEPQHF	TGCAGTGCTAGAATCTCCGGGTCAGCCATTGAGCCCCAGCATTTT
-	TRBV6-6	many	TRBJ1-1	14	CASSQSNRATEAFF	TGTGCCAGCAGCCAATCAAACAGGGCCACTGAAGCTTTCTTT
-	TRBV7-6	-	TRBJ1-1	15	CASSPTGSGNTEAFF	TGTGCCAGCAGCCCAACCGGTTCAGGGAACACTGAAGCTTTCTTT
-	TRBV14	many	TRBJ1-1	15	CASSGSSFGNTEAFF	TGTGCCAGCAGCGGTAGCAGTTTTGGGAACACTGAAGCTTTCTTT
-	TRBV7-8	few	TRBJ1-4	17	CASSPDPLQGPGEKLFF	TGTGCCAGCAGCCCCGACCCCCTACAGGGTCCTGGAGAAAAACTGTTTTTT
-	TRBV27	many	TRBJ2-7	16	CASSHLGSGAEYEQYF	TGTGCCAGCAGTCACCTCGGATCGGGGGCGGAATACGAGCAGTACTTC
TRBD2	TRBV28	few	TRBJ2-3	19	CASSLGLAGGFGVTDTQYF	TGTGCCAGCAGTTTGGGTCTAGCGGGGGGGTTTGGAGTGACAGATACGCAGTATTTT
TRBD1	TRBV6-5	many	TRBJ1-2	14	CASGGTGDRYGYTF	TGTGCCAGCGGGGGGACAGGGGATCGGTATGGCTACACCTTC
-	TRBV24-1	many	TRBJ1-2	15	CATSDTGEGNYGYTF	TGTGCCACCAGTGATACAGGAGAGGGTAACTATGGCTACACCTTC
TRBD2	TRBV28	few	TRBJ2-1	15	CASRPGTSGDNEQFF	TGTGCCAGCAGACCCGGGACTAGCGGGGACAATGAGCAGTTCTTC
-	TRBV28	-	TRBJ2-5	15	CASRSHGTGQETQYF	TGTGCCAGCAGATCCCACGGGACGGGGCAAGAGACCCAGTACTTC
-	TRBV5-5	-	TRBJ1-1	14	CASSLGPRNTEAFF	TGTGCCAGCAGCTTGGGACCAAGGAACACTGAAGCTTTCTTT
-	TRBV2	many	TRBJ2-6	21	CASSERQGWGREFSGANVLTF	TGTGCCAGCAGTGAACGTCAGGGTTGGGGGCGAGAGTTCTCTGGGGCCAACGTCCTGACTTTC
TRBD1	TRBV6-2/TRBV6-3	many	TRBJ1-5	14	CASSQGASAQPQHF	TGTGCCAGCAGCCAGGGGGCGAGTGCTCAGCCCCAGCATTTT
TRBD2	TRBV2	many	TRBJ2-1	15	CASRKLAGGDNEQFF	TGTGCCAGCAGAAAACTAGCGGGAGGGGACAATGAGCAGTTCTTC
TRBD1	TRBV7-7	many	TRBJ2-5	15	CASRPGTGGRETQYF	TGTGCCAGCAGGCCCGGGACAGGGGGACGAGAGACCCAGTACTTC
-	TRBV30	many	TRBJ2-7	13	CAWSDGPLDEQYF	TGTGCCTGGAGTGATGGCCCTCTGGACGAGCAGTACTTC
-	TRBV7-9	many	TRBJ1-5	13	CASSWRENQPQHF	TGTGCCAGCAGCTGGAGGGAAAATCAGCCCCAGCATTTT
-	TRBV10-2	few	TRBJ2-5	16	CASSESNLARGETQYF	TGCGCCAGCAGTGAGTCGAATCTAGCCCGTGGGGAGACCCAGTACTTC
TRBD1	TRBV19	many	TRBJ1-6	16	CASSIGPGQLNSPLHF	TGTGCCAGTAGTATAGGACCGGGACAGCTCAATTCACCCCTCCACTTT
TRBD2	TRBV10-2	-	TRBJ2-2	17	CASSESRTSGSGGELFF	TGCGCCAGCAGTGAGTCGCGGACTAGCGGGAGTGGCGGGGAGCTGTTTTTT
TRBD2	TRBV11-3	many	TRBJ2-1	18	CASSPRSAGGRSYNEQFF	TGTGCCAGCAGCCCCCGATCTGCGGGAGGAAGGTCCTACAATGAGCAGTTCTTC
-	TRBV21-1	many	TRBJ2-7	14	CASSTTSSVYEQYF	TGTGCCAGCAGCACGACTAGCTCGGTCTACGAGCAGTACTTC
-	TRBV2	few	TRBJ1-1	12	CASTGPASGAFF	TGTGCCAGCACAGGGCCCGCGAGTGGAGCTTTCTTT
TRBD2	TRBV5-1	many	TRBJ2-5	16	CASSLEGTTEGETQYF	TGCGCCAGCAGCTTGGAAGGGACTACGGAAGGGGAGACCCAGTACTTC
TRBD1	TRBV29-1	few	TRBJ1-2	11	CSLGQGDGYTF	TGCAGCCTGGGACAGGGTGACGGCTACACCTTC
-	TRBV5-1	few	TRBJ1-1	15	CASSLARRGDTEAFF	TGCGCCAGCAGCTTGGCCAGGCGGGGAGACACTGAAGCTTTCTTT
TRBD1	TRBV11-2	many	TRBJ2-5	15	CASSWTGGSQETQYF	TGTGCCAGCAGCTGGACAGGGGGATCCCAAGAGACCCAGTACTTC
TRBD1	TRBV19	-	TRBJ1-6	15	CASSASGTGASPLHF	TGTGCCAGTAGTGCGTCCGGGACAGGGGCTTCACCCCTCCACTTT
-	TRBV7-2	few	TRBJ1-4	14	CASSQSWSNEKLFF	TGTGCCAGCAGCCAAAGTTGGTCTAATGAAAAACTGTTTTTT
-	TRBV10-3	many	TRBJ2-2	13	CAISESITGELFF	TGTGCCATCAGTGAGTCCATCACCGGGGAGCTGTTTTTT
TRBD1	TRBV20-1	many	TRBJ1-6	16	CSARTTGTAFNSPLHF	TGCAGTGCTAGAACAACCGGGACAGCTTTTAATTCACCCCTCCACTTT
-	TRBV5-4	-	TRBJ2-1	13	CASSAGRGNEQFF	TGTGCCAGCAGCGCTGGTAGGGGCAATGAGCAGTTCTTC
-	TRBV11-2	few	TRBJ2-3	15	CASSSRTEEAPSQYF	TGTGCCAGCAGCTCTCGGACAGAGGAGGCACCCTCGCAGTATTTT
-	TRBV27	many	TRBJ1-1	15	CASSPHRPGNTEAFF	TGTGCCAGCAGTCCTCACCGACCGGGGAACACTGAAGCTTTCTTT
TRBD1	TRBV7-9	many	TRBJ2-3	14	CASSTRQGTDTQYF	TGTGCCAGCAGCACCAGACAGGGAACAGATACGCAGTATTTT
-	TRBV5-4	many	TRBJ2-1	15	CASSPLRELYNEQFF	TGTGCCAGCAGCCCCCTGAGGGAGCTATACAATGAGCAGTTCTTC
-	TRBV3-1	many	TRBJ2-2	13	CASSQGARGELFF	TGTGCCAGCAGCCAGGGGGCTAGAGGGGAGCTGTTTTTT
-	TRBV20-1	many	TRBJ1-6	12	CSGGEGNSPLHF	TGCAGTGGGGGAGAGGGTAATTCACCCCTCCACTTT
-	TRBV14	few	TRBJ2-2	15	CASSPQAGPTGELFF	TGTGCCAGCAGCCCCCAAGCGGGCCCCACCGGGGAGCTGTTTTTT
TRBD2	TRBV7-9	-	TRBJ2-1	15	CASSSQREGRNEQFF	TGTGCCAGCAGCTCTCAGCGGGAGGGCCGGAATGAGCAGTTCTTC
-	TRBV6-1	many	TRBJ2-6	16	CAGGRGGTSGANVLTF	TGTGCCGGGGGTAGAGGCGGAACCTCTGGGGCCAACGTCCTGACTTTC
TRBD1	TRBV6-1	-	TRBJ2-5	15	CASSPGGRVRETQYF	TGTGCCAGCAGTCCAGGGGGCCGAGTGCGTGAGACCCAGTACTTC
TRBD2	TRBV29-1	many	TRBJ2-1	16	CSVGATSGSSYNEQFF	TGCAGCGTTGGGGCTACTAGCGGAAGCTCCTACAATGAGCAGTTCTTC
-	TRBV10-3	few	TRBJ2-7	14	CAISESRGSNEQYF	TGTGCCATCAGTGAGTCAAGAGGGTCCAACGAGCAGTACTTC
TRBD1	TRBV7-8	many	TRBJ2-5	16	CASSLYRGLVEETQYF	TGTGCCAGCAGCCTTTACAGGGGTCTGGTGGAAGAGACCCAGTACTTC
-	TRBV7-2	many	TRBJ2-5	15	CASSSPRTYQETQYF	TGTGCCAGCAGCTCGCCCAGGACATACCAAGAGACCCAGTACTTC
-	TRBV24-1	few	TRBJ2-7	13	CATSEGPGDEQYF	TGTGCCACCAGTGAGGGCCCTGGGGACGAGCAGTACTTC
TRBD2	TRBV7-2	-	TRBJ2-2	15	CASSSSGPNTGELFF	TGTGCCAGCAGCAGTAGCGGGCCGAACACCGGGGAGCTGTTTTTT
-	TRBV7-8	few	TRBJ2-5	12	CASSSSSETQYF	TGTGCCAGCAGCTCCTCGAGTGAGACCCAGTACTTC